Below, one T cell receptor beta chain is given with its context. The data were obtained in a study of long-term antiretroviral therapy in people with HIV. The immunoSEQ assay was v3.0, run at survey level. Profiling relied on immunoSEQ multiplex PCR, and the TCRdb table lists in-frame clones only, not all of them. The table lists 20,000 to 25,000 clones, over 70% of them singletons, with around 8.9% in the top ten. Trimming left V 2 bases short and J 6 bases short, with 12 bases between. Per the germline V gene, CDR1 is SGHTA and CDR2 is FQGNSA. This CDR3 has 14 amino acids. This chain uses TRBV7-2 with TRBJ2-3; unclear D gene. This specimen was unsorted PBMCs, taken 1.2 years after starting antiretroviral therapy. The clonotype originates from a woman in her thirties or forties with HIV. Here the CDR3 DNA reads TGTGCCAGCAGCTTAAATTGGTCCGGGGATACGCAGTATTTT. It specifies CASSLNWSGDTQYF. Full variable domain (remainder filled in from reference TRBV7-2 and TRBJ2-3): GAGVSQSPSNKVTEKGKDVELRCDPISGHTALYWYRQSLGQGLEFLIYFQGNSAPDKSGLPSDRFSAERTGGSVSTLTIQRTQQEDSAVYLCASSLNWSGDTQYFGPGTRLTVL.